A selection of T cell receptor beta chains follows, all from one sample in a study of tumor-infiltrating lymphocytes in primary liver carcinoma. TCRdb independently ran MiXCR on the multiplex PCR reads; one entry per CDR3 protein. The table has almost 45,000 distinct CDR3 sequences, roughly 80% seen once. Sequenced: tumor-adjacent normal liver tissue. These receptors all come from a woman in her 30s with primary liver carcinoma and hepatitis B virus infection. Each CDR3 is given with its conserved first and last residue. A D gene is named only where the DNA matches it firmly. The size of a clone is reported for some rows only, either as once, few or many, or as a class for expanded clones.

abundance,v_gene,d_gene,j_gene,CDR3aa,CDR3nt
-,TRBV11-2,-,TRBJ2-1,CAISADPGSFYHEQFF,TGTGCCATCAGCGCAGACCCGGGTAGCTTCTACCATGAGCAGTTCTTC
many,TRBV4-3,-,TRBJ2-5,CASSQRRAFGSTGAETQYF,TGCGCCAGCAGCCAAAGAAGGGCGTTTGGGTCAACGGGAGCGGAGACCCAGTACTTC
many,TRBV6-2/TRBV6-3,TRBD2,TRBJ2-5,CASSYGGLAGALETQYF,TGTGCCAGCAGTTACGGGGGGCTAGCGGGAGCTTTAGAGACCCAGTACTTC
-,TRBV5-1,-,TRBJ2-1,CASDRGSGETEQFF,TGCGCCAGTGATCGGGGGTCGGGGGAGACAGAGCAGTTCTTC
many,TRBV28,TRBD1,TRBJ2-5,CASRSDRIQETQYF,TGTGCCAGCAGATCGGACAGGATCCAAGAGACCCAGTACTTC
once,TRBV11-2,-,TRBJ2-1,CASSSAAHAQFF,TGTGCCAGCAGCTCTGCAGCGCATGCGCAGTTCTTC
-,TRBV13,TRBD2,TRBJ2-4,CASSPSGGLHIQYF,TGTGCCAGCAGCCCTAGCGGGGGTTTGCACATTCAGTACTTC
-,TRBV6-5,TRBD1,TRBJ1-1,CASCTALGQGGTEAFF,TGTGCCAGTTGTACCGCATTAGGACAGGGAGGAACTGAAGCTTTCTTT
-,TRBV12-3/TRBV12-4,-,TRBJ2-3,CASSFRNSLGDMQYF,TGTGCCAGTAGTTTTCGTAACAGTTTAGGGGATATGCAGTATTTT
-,TRBV11-2,-,TRBJ2-3,CTSSPMETSSTDTQYF,TGTACCAGCAGCCCGATGGAGACGTCGAGCACAGATACACAGTATTTT
hyperexpanded,TRBV12-3/TRBV12-4,-,TRBJ2-5,CASSTYPGSEETQYF,TGTGCCAGCAGCACCTACCCCGGGAGCGAAGAGACCCAGTACTTC
many,TRBV10-3,-,TRBJ1-5,CAISEADSPNQPQHF,TGTGCCATCAGTGAGGCGGACAGCCCCAATCAGCCCCAGCATTTT
once,TRBV7-9,-,TRBJ2-4,CGSSVGNSGDIQYF,TGTGGCAGCAGCGTCGGGAATAGCGGTGACATTCAGTACTTC
medium-sized,TRBV7-9,TRBD1,TRBJ1-6,CASSLAEGGQSPLHF,TGTGCCAGCAGCTTAGCAGAGGGGGGACAGTCACCCCTCCACTTT
-,TRBV11-2,-,TRBJ2-1,CTSRELNEQSF,TGTACCAGCCGAGAGCTTAATGAGCAGTCCTTC
many,TRBV28,-,TRBJ2-1,CASSVRNEQFF,TGTGCCAGCAGTGTTCGAAATGAGCAGTTCTTC
-,TRBV6-5,-,TRBJ2-1,CASRIPGPYNEQLF,TGTGCCAGCAGAATCCCGGGACCATACAATGAGCAGTTATTC
-,TRBV7-9,-,TRBJ1-1,CASSLLGGNAEVFF,TGTGCCAGCAGCTTACTGGGAGGGAACGCTGAAGTTTTCTTT
few,TRBV29-1,TRBD1,TRBJ1-1,CSVWGQGLAFF,TGCAGCGTTTGGGGACAGGGACTGGCTTTCTTT
-,TRBV6-2/TRBV6-3,-,TRBJ1-1,CARSPTPVLTAFF,TGTGCCAGGAGCCCGACACCGGTCCTAACGGCTTTCTTT
once,TRBV28,-,TRBJ2-7,CVSSFGYEQYF,TGTGTCAGCAGTTTTGGGTACGAGCAGTACTTC
few,TRBV4-2,-,TRBJ2-1,CASSSGTGEASEQFF,TGTGCCAGCAGCTCCGGGACTGGCGAGGCGAGTGAGCAGTTCTTC
-,TRBV28,-,TRBJ1-2,CASSFSAGLSNFGYTF,TGTGCCAGCAGTTTTTCGGCCGGCCTTTCTAACTTTGGCTACACCTTC
-,TRBV7-2,TRBD2,TRBJ2-2,CASSSPVLAGGPSTGELFF,TGTGCCAGCAGCTCGCCGGTACTAGCGGGAGGGCCGTCGACCGGGGAGCTGTTTTTT
-,TRBV6-2/TRBV6-3,-,TRBJ2-1,CPSSYTASYNEQFF,TGTCCCAGTAGTTACACGGCCTCCTACAATGAGCAGTTCTTC
-,TRBV4-3,-,TRBJ2-1,CASSPFWRKYNEQFF,TGCGCCAGTAGCCCGTTTTGGAGGAAGTACAATGAGCAGTTCTTC
large,TRBV11-2,-,TRBJ1-4,CASSPWGGKLFF,TGTGCCAGCAGCCCCTGGGGGGGAAAACTGTTTTTT
-,TRBV11-2,-,TRBJ2-3,CASSSGLALGDTQYF,TGTGCCAGCAGCTCAGGGTTGGCGCTGGGAGATACGCAGTACTTT
-,TRBV7-3,-,TRBJ2-3,CASRRDLSDTQYF,TGTGCCAGCAGACGGGACCTTTCCGATACGCAGTATTTT
-,TRBV14,TRBD2,TRBJ2-1,CASSPIRGSWSNEQFF,TGTGCCAGCAGCCCGATCCGCGGGAGTTGGAGCAATGAGCAGTTCTTC
once,TRBV11-2,-,TRBJ2-7,CTSGSYDYEQYF,TGTACCAGCGGCTCCTACGACTATGAGCAGTACTTC
-,TRBV11-2,-,TRBJ2-7,CASSWDTFSYEQYF,TGTGCCAGCAGCTGGGACACCTTCTCCTACGAGCAATATTTC
-,TRBV28,TRBD1,TRBJ2-2,CASSSGQGHARELFF,TGTGCTAGCAGTAGCGGACAGGGGCATGCCCGGGAGCTGTTTTTT
once,TRBV10-3,-,TRBJ2-7,CAISLTGANEQYF,TGCGCCATCAGTCTCACGGGAGCGAACGAGCAGTACTTC
-,TRBV6-1,TRBD2,TRBJ2-2,CASSGRTKLAGVQAGELFF,TGTGCCAGCAGTGGCAGGACAAAGCTAGCGGGAGTTCAGGCCGGGGAGCTGTTTTTT
-,TRBV29-1,-,TRBJ2-7,CSATWEDKDYYEQYF,TGCAGTGCCACTTGGGAAGATAAGGATTACTACGAGCAATACTTC
once,TRBV10-2,-,TRBJ1-1,CAILAATEAFF,TGCGCCATCCTCGCCGCCACTGAAGCTTTCTTT
-,TRBV5-1,-,TRBJ2-1,CASSLGLVGGLGNGQFF,TGCGCCAGCAGCTTGGGACTAGTGGGAGGCTTGGGCAATGGGCAGTTCTTC
-,TRBV4-1,TRBD1,TRBJ1-2,CASSQDSQGVAFGYTF,TGCGCCAGCAGCCAAGATAGTCAGGGGGTGGCTTTTGGCTACACCTTC
many,TRBV12-3/TRBV12-4,TRBD2,TRBJ2-1,CASSLLASGYNEQFF,TGTGCCAGCAGTTTACTGGCTAGCGGTTACAATGAGCAGTTCTTC
-,TRBV11-2,-,TRBJ2-3,CTSRLPGQITDTQYF,TGTACCAGCAGACTACCTGGACAGATCACAGATACGCAGTATTTT
-,TRBV6-5,-,TRBJ1-3,CVNSYSPGWAGNTIYF,TGTGTCAACAGTTACTCCCCGGGTTGGGCTGGAAACACCATATATTTT
-,TRBV11-2,-,TRBJ2-1,CASSTRTNGINEQFF,TGTGCCAGCAGCACAAGGACTAACGGGATTAACGAGCAGTTCTTC
-,TRBV5-1,TRBD1,TRBJ2-2,CASSLGHWDRAAGEPFF,TGCGCCAGCAGCTTGGGCCACTGGGACAGAGCGGCCGGGGAGCCGTTTTTT
-,TRBV11-2,-,TRBJ2-1,CAGSVLLEQSF,TGTGCCGGCAGCGTCCTCCTCGAGCAGTCCTTC
many,TRBV28,-,TRBJ1-5,CASTLPGGQPQHF,TGTGCCAGCACCCTACCGGGGGGTCAGCCCCAGCATTTT
many,TRBV5-6,TRBD2,TRBJ2-3,CASSQTSGHLGDTQYF,TGTGCCAGCAGCCAGACTAGCGGGCATCTAGGAGATACGCAGTATTTT
-,TRBV7-9,TRBD1,TRBJ2-3,CASSLERGQQKDTQYF,TGTGCCAGCAGTTTAGAAAGGGGACAGCAAAAAGATACGCAGTATTTT
few,TRBV5-5,TRBD1,TRBJ2-3,CVSSPGTGGTDTQYF,TGTGTCAGTAGCCCCGGGACAGGGGGCACAGATACGCAGTATTTT
-,TRBV12-3/TRBV12-4,-,TRBJ2-1,CASSMRSCNEQFF,TGTGCCAGCAGCATGCGTAGCTGCAATGAGCAGTTCTTC
many,TRBV10-1,TRBD1,TRBJ1-6,CASSERTGDSPLHF,TGCGCCAGCAGTGAAAGAACAGGGGATTCACCCCTCCACTTT
-,TRBV12-3/TRBV12-4,-,TRBJ2-5,CACNTHPGSEENQYF,TGTGCCTGCAACACCCACCCCGGGAGCGAAGAGAACCAGTACTTC
-,TRBV5-6,TRBD1,TRBJ2-6,CASSRDSSFSGPNVLTF,TGTGCCAGCAGCCGGGACAGCAGCTTCTCAGGGCCCAACGTCCTGACTTTC
many,TRBV6-4,-,TRBJ1-5,CASSPTDQPQHF,TGTGCCAGCAGTCCGACGGATCAGCCCCAGCATTTT
many,TRBV14,-,TRBJ2-3,CASSRQYTDTQYF,TGTGCCAGCAGCCGCCAATACACAGATACGCAGTATTTT